These 18 T cell receptor beta chains originate from one sample sequenced in a study of T cell responses to AZD1222 COVID-19 vaccine (dated by TCRdb to the early 2020s). Per the publication, the time point label means: baseline before first vaccination. The library came from the immunoSEQ multiplex PCR assay. TCRdb took over this immuneACCESS table, retaining in-frame rearrangements with V and J assigned. Such tables are incomplete; in checked studies, under half of the missing clones stem from an unresolved V gene, and the remainder is unexplained. Across this sample there are tens of thousands of clones, with about four fifths seen only once. The ten largest clones add up to 12% of the sample. The sequencing used peripheral blood, collected on day 0 of AZD1222 vaccination. Receptors were obtained from an adult in good health.

The CDR3 region has the DNA TGCGCCAGCAGCCAAGAGAAACGGAACACTGAAGCTTTCTTT. Encoded protein: CASSQEKRNTEAFF. The chain couples TRBV4-1 to TRBJ1-1; D is ambiguous. Between the trimmed V and J ends, which lost 0 bases and 1 base, there was a span of 6 bases. This CDR3 spans 14 amino acids. The germline gives CDR1 MGHRA, CDR2 YSYEKL.

This clone was detected a few times. This chain joins TRBV7-2 and TRBJ2-5; 7 nucleotides align to TRBD2. With 3 bases clipped from V and 5 bases from J, the junction kept 3 bases outside the gene matches. Germline V gives CDR1 SGHTA, CDR2 FQGNSA. CDR3 length: 13 amino acids. CDR3 sequence: CASSFGGGETQYF. CDR3 nucleotide sequence: TGTGCCAGCAGCTTCGGCGGGGGTGAGACCCAGTACTTC.

This clone was detected only once. V is TRBV18 and J is TRBJ1-6; D is possibly TRBD1 (5 bases). Looked up from germline, CDR1 is KGHSH and CDR2 is LQKENI. V was shortened by 2 bases and J by 9 bases, with 17 bases between the two germline ends. The CDR3 covers 16 residues. In DNA form, the CDR3 reads TGTGCCAGCTCACCAGGGACCCCTAGTTCGGGTTCACCCCTCCACTTT. Protein product: CASSPGTPSSGSPLHF.

The chain carries TRBV18 and TRBJ2-5; D gene unclear. The CDR3 runs to 16 residues. V lost 4 bases, J lost 5 bases, and 20 bases lay in between. Germline V gene sequence: CDR1 KGHSH, CDR2 LQKENI. The CDR3, as DNA: TGTGCCAGCTCACGGGCGATACCCCGCCGTGGGGAGACCCAGTACTTC. Amino acids: CASSRAIPRRGETQYF.

The rearrangement links TRBV5-4 to TRBJ1-6; tentatively, D is TRBD1 (6 bases). Trimming left V 4 bases short and J 10 bases short, with 18 bases between. CDR1 is SGHNT and CDR2 is YYREEE in the germline V gene (reference sequence). CDR3 length: 15 amino acids. CDR3 loop: CASSVQGGHGSPLHF. In DNA form, the CDR3 reads TGTGCCAGCAGCGTACAGGGAGGTCACGGCTCACCCCTCCACTTT.

CDR3 sequence (DNA): TGTGCCAGCAGCGTGACTAGCGGGGGGGCCATCTATGAGCAGTTCTTC. It specifies CASSVTSGGAIYEQFF. The chain carries TRBV5-4 and TRBJ2-1; 14 bases are a match to TRBD2. The junction had 8 bases not matched to a gene; V was cut back by 4 bases and J by 8 bases. CDR3 length: 16 amino acids. Germline V lookup: CDR1 SGHNT, CDR2 YYREEE (reference sequence).

The chain joins TRBV4-3 to TRBJ2-4, with 7 bases identical to TRBD1. V trimming: 0 bases; J trimming: 2 bases; junction bases outside the gene matches: 10. Germline assignment: CDR1 LGHNA and CDR2 YSLEER. This CDR3 contains 18 residues. The DNA for the CDR3 is TGCGCCAGCAGCCAAGATTCCCGTCCACAGGGGACCAAAAACATTCAGTACTTC. Translated: CASSQDSRPQGTKNIQYF.

This sequence joins TRBV3-1 (or the pseudogene TRBV3-2) and TRBJ1-2, with 8 nucleotides matching TRBD1. V dropped 2 bases and J dropped 7; count of bases not matched to a gene: 6. Germline V CDR1 and CDR2: LGHDT, YNNKEL (reference sequence). This CDR3 is 14 amino acids long. CDR3 region: CASSQPPGGGGYTF. The DNA for the CDR3 is TGTGCCAGCAGCCAACCACCAGGGGGCGGTGGCTACACCTTC.

J is TRBJ1-5 and V is TRBV7-9; possible D gene TRBD1, 6 bases. V lost 6 bases to trimming and J lost 3 bases, with 9 bases between them. The CDR3 has 13 residues. CDR1 and CDR2 from the germline V gene are SEHNR and FQNEAQ (reference sequence). Here the CDR3 DNA reads TGTGCCAGCAGACAGGGAGACAATCAGCCCCAGCATTTT. It encodes CASRQGDNQPQHF.

The CDR3 nucleotides are TGCAGCTCGACCGAGGAGGGGGCTTCAGTAGTTTTCTTT. It specifies CSSTEEGASVVFF. The chain employs TRBV29-1 and TRBJ1-1, with TRBD1 identical over 7 bases. The CDR3 sequence is 13 residues long. V was pared by 8 bases and J by 13 bases, with 19 bases of the junction left unmatched. Germline CDR1 reads SQVTM; CDR2 reads ANQGSEA.

The J gene is TRBJ2-7, the V gene TRBV4-3; D gene uncertain. The germline gives CDR1 LGHNA, CDR2 YSLEER. The CDR3 contains 15 residues. Trimming removed 3 bases at V and 0 bases at J, with 12 bases between. CDR3 DNA sequence: TGCGCCAGCAGCCAGTATTTAGGTAGCTCCTACGAGCAGTACTTC. This sequence encodes CASSQYLGSSYEQYF.

The genes are TRBV3-1 (or the pseudogene TRBV3-2) and TRBJ1-2, with TRBD1 as a possible D gene (6 bases). V lost 4 bases to trimming and J lost 4 bases, with 22 bases between them. The CDR3 length is 17 residues. Germline CDR1 and CDR2: LGHDT and YNNKEL (reference sequence). Written as DNA, the CDR3 is TGTGCCAGCAGCCCTACCCACGGTAACAGGGTCGGCTATGGCTACACCTTC. Translation gives CASSPTHGNRVGYGYTF.

V and J are TRBV5-6 and TRBJ2-2; 9 nucleotides line up with TRBD1. Germline CDR1 SGHDT, CDR2 YYEEEE. CDR3 length: 14 amino acids. With 7 bases clipped from V and 4 bases from J, the junction kept 5 bases outside the gene matches. In DNA form, the CDR3 reads TGTGCCAGCGCCGGGACAGGGAGCACCGGGGAGCTGTTTTTT. It yields the protein CASAGTGSTGELFF.

The chain recombines TRBV29-1 with TRBJ1-1; maybe TRBD1 (5 bases). This CDR3 has 14 residues. Germline V lookup: CDR1 SQVTM, CDR2 ANQGSEA. V dropped 8 bases and J dropped 7 bases, with 23 bases sitting between them. The CDR3 region is CSLVRRFGTNEAFF. As DNA, the CDR3 is TGCAGCCTCGTCCGGCGGTTTGGGACCAATGAAGCTTTCTTT.

The chain uses TRBV18 and TRBJ2-1; possible D gene TRBD1, 5 bases. V lost 2 bases and J 5 bases, leaving 7 bases between the germline ends. The CDR3 is 13 amino acids. Germline CDR1 reads KGHSH; CDR2 reads LQKENI. In DNA form, the CDR3 reads TGTGCCAGCTCACCAAGGGGTCACAATGAGCAGTTCTTC. This encodes CASSPRGHNEQFF.

The genes are TRBV7-9 and TRBJ1-4; 9 bases are a match to TRBD1. The CDR3 consists of 15 residues. The V segment lost 1 base and the J segment 13 bases; nucleotides outside the gene matches: 10. CDR1 is SEHNR and CDR2 is FQNEAQ in the germline V gene (reference sequence). CDR3 DNA: TGTGCCAGCAGCTTAGGGAGACAGGGGGAGGAACGACTGTTTTTT. Residues: CASSLGRQGEERLFF.

This CDR3 is CASSREQFF. DNA of the CDR3: TGTGCCAGCAGTAGGGAGCAGTTCTTC. This rearrangement joins TRBV12-3 or TRBV12-4 to TRBJ2-1; no firm D call. V lost 5 bases to trimming and J lost 10 bases, with 3 bases between them. The CDR3 extends over 9 amino acids.

In DNA, the CDR3 is TGTGCCATCAGTGTGACTACTGATACGCAGTATTTT. It specifies CAISVTTDTQYF. The chain combines TRBV10-3 with TRBJ2-3, with TRBD2 as a possible D gene (5 bases). V lost 4 bases to trimming and J lost 6 bases, with 8 bases between them. This CDR3 is built from 12 residues. Germline assignment: CDR1 ENHRY and CDR2 SYGVKD.